A single sample gave rise to the 31 T cell receptor beta chains below, sequenced in a study of CD8 T cells in ankylosing spondylitis (dated by TCRdb to 2017 to 2019). The protocol used for the library was 5' RACE. Sequencing was performed on an Illumina HiSeq 2500. TCRdb reprocessing: public reads trimmed at Q25 with fastp, clones called with MiXCR, in-frame beta chains kept. Rows with a matching CDR3 protein are joined into one entry that keeps the most common DNA and genes. The sample yields about 42,000 distinct CDR3 sequences; 3% to 4% were counted once. Together, the top ten hold around 4.1% of the sample. The sequenced material came from blood, either unsorted or a sorted T cell fraction (not recorded which). The receptors were sampled from a female donor with ankylosing spondylitis or in good health (not recorded which).

This clonotype was picked up many times. The gene calls are TRBV9 and TRBJ2-2; no clear D gene. CDR1 is SGDLS and CDR2 is YYNGEE in the germline V gene. The CDR3 covers 12 residues. Trimming shortened V by 4 bases and J by 4 bases, and 5 bases separated the two germline ends. The CDR3 DNA reads TGTGCCAGCAGCCTCTCCACCGGGGAGCTGTTTTTT. It specifies CASSLSTGELFF.

This clonotype was counted ten times or more. The chain uses TRBV9 and TRBJ2-3; D unresolved. From germline, CDR1 is SGDLS and CDR2 YYNGEE. CDR3 length: 15 residues. The germline V and J ends were trimmed by 0 bases and 3 bases, with 11 bases remaining between them. The CDR3 DNA reads as TGTGCCAGCAGCGTAGTTGGGTCTGGGACAGATACGCAGTATTTT. Translated, it gives CASSVVGSGTDTQYF.

This clonotype was picked up a small number of times. The chain couples TRBV9 to TRBJ2-1; D gene uncertain. Germline CDR1 SGDLS, CDR2 YYNGEE. CDR3 length: 15 residues. V was cut by 0 bases and J by 2 bases, with 9 bases left in between. In nucleotides, the CDR3 is TGTGCCAGCAGCGTAGCGAGCACCACCTACAATGAGCAGTTCTTC. As protein: CASSVASTTYNEQFF.

This clonotype was seen repeatedly, ten times or more. This chain links TRBV9 with TRBJ1-4; 8 positions agree with TRBD1. This CDR3 contains 14 residues. The germline V gene has CDR1 SGDLS and CDR2 YYNGEE. V dropped 3 bases and J dropped 7; count of bases not matched to a gene: 5. DNA for the CDR3: TGTGCCAGCAGCGACGAAACAGGGGGTGAAAAACTGTTTTTT. This translates into CASSDETGGEKLFF.

In this sample, this clonotype turned up a few times. The chain recombines TRBV9 with TRBJ1-2; tentative D call: TRBD1 (5 bases). Trimming removed 0 bases from V and 4 bases from J, with 13 bases in between. This CDR3 has 15 residues. Germline CDR1 and CDR2: SGDLS and YYNGEE. CDR3 nucleotide sequence: TGTGCCAGCAGCGTAGGGCTACAGGACCCCTATGGCTACACCTTC. It is translated as CASSVGLQDPYGYTF.

This clonotype was seen ten or more times. This chain links TRBV9 with TRBJ2-5; 12 bases agree with TRBD2. V trimming: 3 bases; J trimming: 5 bases; junction bases outside the gene matches: 11. The germline V gene encodes CDR1 SGDLS and CDR2 YYNGEE. The CDR3 contains 17 residues. CDR3 nucleotide sequence: TGTGCCAGCAGCGCCACTAGCGGGGGGACCTATGGGGAGACCCAGTACTTC. Amino acids: CASSATSGGTYGETQYF.

The sample holds many counts of this clonotype. The chain carries TRBV9 and TRBJ2-2; D is undetermined. Germline lookup yields CDR1 SGDLS and CDR2 YYNGEE. V was clipped by 2 bases and J by 2 bases, with 13 bases between them. CDR3 length: 16 residues. CDR3 nucleotides: TGTGCCAGCAGCGTCGGGCCTCCCTTAAACACCGGGGAGCTGTTTTTT. The encoded protein is CASSVGPPLNTGELFF. Supplemented by reference TRBV9 and TRBJ2-2, the full variable domain reads DSGVTQTPKHLITATGQRVTLRCSPRSGDLSVYWYQQSLDQGLQFLIQYYNGEERAKGNILERFSAQQFPDLHSELNLSSLELGDSALYFCASSVGPPLNTGELFFGEGSRLTVL.

This clonotype was picked up many times. The chain joins TRBV9 to TRBJ1-3; D call uncertain. Per germline, CDR1 SGDLS and CDR2 YYNGEE. The CDR3 consists of 16 residues. V gave up 4 bases and J gave up 4 bases, with 18 bases separating them. This CDR3 is CASSSLTSGFGNTIYF. As DNA, the CDR3 is TGTGCCAGCAGCTCCCTAACTTCGGGGTTCGGAAACACCATATATTTT.

Ten or more counts support this clonotype. CDR3 in DNA: TGTGCCAGCAGCGGTCCTCAGGGGGCACGCTACACCTTC. Protein sequence: CASSGPQGARYTF. The chain combines TRBV9 with TRBJ1-2; the match to TRBD1 covers 8 bases. Unmatched junction bases numbered 7, after V lost 3 bases and J lost 9 bases. Germline V gene data show CDR1 as SGDLS and CDR2 as YYNGEE. The CDR3 contains 13 residues.

This clonotype was picked up many times. The rearrangement uses TRBV9 and TRBJ1-6; 7 bases line up with TRBD1. V shed 2 bases and J 4 bases; nucleotides not matched to a gene: 6. CDR1 and CDR2 (germline): SGDLS, YYNGEE. The CDR3 consists of 16 residues. DNA for the CDR3: TGTGCCAGCAGCGTCCAGGGGGTCCCTTATAATTCACCCCTCCACTTT. Its protein is CASSVQGVPYNSPLHF.

This clonotype appeared many times. The genes are TRBV9 and TRBJ2-3; 7 nucleotides align to TRBD2. V lost 0 bases, J lost 11 bases, and 12 bases stayed unmatched. CDR1 SGDLS and CDR2 YYNGEE come from the germline V gene. This CDR3 contains 15 residues. The CDR3 is CASSVAPTSAGGQYF. The DNA for the CDR3 is TGTGCCAGCAGCGTAGCCCCAACTAGCGCTGGGGGGCAGTATTTT.

This clonotype was seen at least ten times. The rearrangement uses TRBV9 and TRBJ2-2, with D perhaps TRBD2 (5 bases). Germline CDR1 SGDLS, CDR2 YYNGEE. This CDR3 spans 15 amino acids. Trimming removed 3 bases from V and 1 base from J, with 10 bases in between. The CDR3 region has the DNA TGTGCCAGCAGCGGACGGGATATGAACACCGGGGAGCTGTTTTTT. Amino acid sequence: CASSGRDMNTGELFF.

This clonotype was seen a handful of times. The gene calls are TRBV9 and TRBJ1-6; no clear D gene. CDR1 is SGDLS and CDR2 is YYNGEE in the germline V gene. V was trimmed by 0 bases and J by 8 bases, leaving 6 bases between them. The CDR3 spans 13 residues. This CDR3 is CASSVASYSPLHF. CDR3 coding DNA: TGTGCCAGCAGCGTAGCGAGCTATTCACCCCTCCACTTT. The full variable domain, in which reference TRBV9 and TRBJ1-6 provide the parts outside the CDR3, is DSGVTQTPKHLITATGQRVTLRCSPRSGDLSVYWYQQSLDQGLQFLIQYYNGEERAKGNILERFSAQQFPDLHSELNLSSLELGDSALYFCASSVASYSPLHFGNGTRLTVT.

About this clonotype: An end of the junction differs from the germline gene, which may be a read error. The chain links TRBV9 to TRBJ1-2, with D maybe TRBD1 (5 bases). Germline CDR1 and CDR2: SGDLS and YYNGEE. The CDR3 covers 14 residues. In DNA, the CDR3 is TGTGCCAACAGCGTAGGGACGCAGGAATATGGCTACACCTTC. Its protein product is CANSVGTQEYGYTF. The full variable domain, in which reference TRBV9 and TRBJ1-2 provide the parts outside the CDR3, is DSGVTQTPKHLITATGQRVTLRCSPRSGDLSVYWYQQSLDQGLQFLIQYYNGEERAKGNILERFSAQQFPDLHSELNLSSLELGDSALYFCANSVGTQEYGYTFGSGTRLTVV.

By share, this clonotype ranks as large. The rearrangement uses TRBV9 and TRBJ1-1; D gene uncertain. Germline V gives CDR1 SGDLS, CDR2 YYNGEE. The CDR3 spans 14 residues. Trimming pared 1 base from V and 1 base from J, leaving 8 bases between. The DNA for the CDR3 is TGTGCCAGCAGCGTAATGGTGGGGAACACTGAAGCTTTCTTT. Translating it yields CASSVMVGNTEAFF.

The table lists this clonotype with many counts. This sequence joins TRBV9 and TRBJ2-1; 9 nucleotides agree with TRBD2. Losses at the gene ends were 4 bases for V and 11 bases for J; bases not matched to a gene: 10. The CDR3 sequence is 14 residues long. Germline assignment: CDR1 SGDLS and CDR2 YYNGEE. This CDR3 is CASSPISGGGQQFF. CDR3 nucleotide sequence: TGTGCCAGCAGCCCTATTAGCGGGGGAGGTCAGCAGTTCTTC. Looking up the rest from reference TRBV9 and TRBJ2-1 gives the full variable domain: DSGVTQTPKHLITATGQRVTLRCSPRSGDLSVYWYQQSLDQGLQFLIQYYNGEERAKGNILERFSAQQFPDLHSELNLSSLELGDSALYFCASSPISGGGQQFFGPGTRLTVL.

This clonotype was detected many times. The rearrangement joins TRBV9 to TRBJ2-7, with D maybe TRBD1 (6 bases). Germline CDR1 is SGDLS and CDR2 is YYNGEE. The CDR3 has 15 amino acids. V was pared by 5 bases and J by 4 bases, with 19 bases between. CDR3 region: CASSPLGGGLYEQYF. The CDR3 nucleotides read TGTGCCAGCAGTCCCCTGGGTGGGGGCCTATACGAGCAGTACTTC. The variable domain in full, with the rest retrieved from reference TRBV9 and TRBJ2-7, is DSGVTQTPKHLITATGQRVTLRCSPRSGDLSVYWYQQSLDQGLQFLIQYYNGEERAKGNILERFSAQQFPDLHSELNLSSLELGDSALYFCASSPLGGGLYEQYFGPGTRLTVT.

This clonotype was seen at least ten times. V is TRBV9 and J is TRBJ1-2; D not certain. V was pared by 0 bases and J by 5 bases, with 8 bases between. Germline lookup yields CDR1 SGDLS and CDR2 YYNGEE. This CDR3 has 13 amino acids. The DNA for the CDR3 is TGTGCCAGCAGCGTAGAGGGAAGTTATGGCTACACCTTC. Translating gives CASSVEGSYGYTF.

The table lists this clonotype with many counts. The chain uses TRBV9 and TRBJ2-1; a possible D gene is TRBD1 (7 bases). CDR3 length: 18 residues. The germline gives CDR1 SGDLS, CDR2 YYNGEE. V was shortened by 4 bases and J by 8 bases, with 28 bases between the two germline ends. The CDR3 is CASSPPPGRTGKTDEQFF. The CDR3 coding sequence is TGTGCCAGCAGCCCTCCTCCAGGGAGGACAGGTAAAACCGATGAGCAGTTCTTC.

The V and J genes are TRBV9 and TRBJ2-3, with D possibly called TRBD1 or TRBD2 (6 bases each). CDR1 is SGDLS, CDR2 YYNGEE, per germline. CDR3 length: 14 residues. V lost 4 bases to trimming and J lost 7 bases, with 16 bases between them. The CDR3 loop is CASSSRRGRYTQYF. The CDR3 DNA follows: TGTGCCAGCAGCTCCCGTAGGGGGAGGTATACGCAGTATTTT.

This clonotype was counted ten times or more. CDR3 in amino acids: CASSANRGGYTF. CDR3 coding DNA: TGTGCCAGCAGCGCAAATCGTGGTGGCTACACCTTC. The chain couples TRBV9 to TRBJ1-2; no clear D gene. Germline CDR1 and CDR2: SGDLS and YYNGEE. This CDR3 contains 12 residues. The ends were cut back, 3 bases at V and 7 bases at J, with 10 bases in the middle.

The sample holds many counts of this clonotype. The V and J genes are TRBV9 and TRBJ2-3; no reliable D call. The CDR3 spans 13 residues. Per the germline V gene, CDR1 is SGDLS and CDR2 is YYNGEE. V was clipped by 0 bases and J by 2 bases, with 4 bases between them. The CDR3 spells CASSVVVTDTQYF. CDR3 bases: TGTGCCAGCAGCGTAGTGGTCACAGATACGCAGTATTTT.

Many counts were recorded for this clonotype. This rearrangement joins TRBV9 to TRBJ1-3, with TRBD1 as a possible D gene (5 bases). Germline V gene lookup returns CDR1 SGDLS and CDR2 YYNGEE. CDR3 size: 14 residues. V lost 0 bases and J lost 4, with 8 bases in between. CDR3 residues: CASSVAPGGNTIYF. The CDR3 nucleotides read TGTGCCAGCAGCGTAGCCCCAGGGGGAAACACCATATATTTT.

This clonotype occurred many times. V usage is TRBV9 and J usage is TRBJ2-5, with D unresolved. The V end lost 0 bases, the J end lost 4 bases, and 4 bases lay between the germline ends. CDR3 length: 12 residues. CDR1 is SGDLS and CDR2 is YYNGEE in the germline V gene. CDR3 sequence reads: CASSVDLETQYF. The CDR3 DNA reads as TGTGCCAGCAGCGTAGATTTAGAGACCCAGTACTTC.

This clonotype was recorded at least ten times. The chain combines TRBV9 with TRBJ2-2; D is unclear. There are 15 residues in the CDR3. Trimming pared 0 bases from V and 4 bases from J, leaving 10 bases between. Germline loops: CDR1 SGDLS, CDR2 YYNGEE. The chain's CDR3 is CASSVGPGITGELFF. The CDR3 bases are TGTGCCAGCAGCGTAGGTCCAGGTATCACCGGGGAGCTGTTTTTT.

This clonotype appeared many times. The gene calls are TRBV9 and TRBJ2-7; 7 nucleotides agree with TRBD1. Germline lookup yields CDR1 SGDLS and CDR2 YYNGEE. This CDR3 spans 14 amino acids. Trimming at V came to 4 bases and at J to 2 bases, leaving 6 bases not matched to a gene. The CDR3 loop reads CASSPTGLTYEQYF. The CDR3 nucleotides read TGTGCCAGCAGCCCGACAGGGCTCACCTACGAGCAGTACTTC. Complete variable domain (other parts from reference TRBV9 and TRBJ2-7): DSGVTQTPKHLITATGQRVTLRCSPRSGDLSVYWYQQSLDQGLQFLIQYYNGEERAKGNILERFSAQQFPDLHSELNLSSLELGDSALYFCASSPTGLTYEQYFGPGTRLTVT.

This clonotype came up many times. The chain couples TRBV9 to TRBJ1-3; 7 bases map to TRBD1. This CDR3 spans 16 amino acids. Germline V gives CDR1 SGDLS, CDR2 YYNGEE. With 2 bases clipped from V and 0 bases from J, the junction kept 5 bases outside the gene matches. The CDR3 reads CASSVGTVSSGNTIYF. The CDR3 DNA follows: TGTGCCAGCAGCGTTGGGACAGTTAGCTCTGGAAACACCATATATTTT.

This clonotype occurred many times. The rearrangement joins TRBV9 to TRBJ1-1; D is perhaps TRBD1 (5 bases). Germline CDR1 is SGDLS and CDR2 is YYNGEE. The CDR3 is 13 residues long. Deletions cut 3 bases from V and 1 base from J, with 7 bases between. The CDR3 DNA sequence: TGTGCCAGCAGCGACAGGCCGAACACTGAAGCTTTCTTT. Amino acid sequence: CASSDRPNTEAFF.

This clonotype is classed as medium-sized. The rearrangement joins TRBV9 to TRBJ2-1; D call uncertain. V was shortened by 0 bases and J by 6 bases, with 13 bases between the two germline ends. CDR3 size: 15 residues. Germline CDR1 is SGDLS and CDR2 is YYNGEE. The CDR3: CASSVDPLQLNEQFF. The CDR3 region has the DNA TGTGCCAGCAGCGTAGACCCGCTCCAGCTCAATGAGCAGTTCTTC.

This clonotype was observed at least ten times. This chain links TRBV9 with TRBJ1-4; 7 bases are shared with TRBD1. Germline loops: CDR1 SGDLS, CDR2 YYNGEE. V lost 2 bases and J lost 5; bases outside the gene matches: 9. CDR3 size: 16 residues. CDR3 nucleotides: TGTGCCAGCAGCGTTACCCGGGACAGCTTGAATGAAAAACTGTTTTTT. It translates to CASSVTRDSLNEKLFF.

This clonotype is classed as medium-sized. Written as DNA, the CDR3 is TGTGCCAGCAGCGCCACCGGGACAACTGGAAACACCATATATTTT. Protein: CASSATGTTGNTIYF. The V gene is TRBV9, the J gene TRBJ1-3; tentative D call: TRBD1 (6 bases). V lost 3 bases and J lost 2, with 12 bases in between. The CDR3 loop spans 15 amino acids. The germline V gene has CDR1 SGDLS and CDR2 YYNGEE.